The present T cell receptor beta chain was sequenced within a study of CD8 T cells in ankylosing spondylitis. The study, taken as a whole, reports: Seemingly distinctive of ankylosing spondylitis blood was a TCR beta motif formed by eight highly homologous variants.

TCRdb reanalysed the 5' RACE reads using MiXCR and keeps one entry per CDR3 protein. The sample carries some 140,000 distinct CDR3 sequences, roughly 8.3% recorded once. The J segment lost 11 bases and the V segment lost 4 bases, leaving 10 bases of the junction unmatched. CDR3 length: 14 amino acids. From germline, CDR1 is MDHEN and CDR2 SYDVKM. Regarding this clonotype: Its antigen is not identified.

The V and J genes are TRBV28 and TRBJ1-4, with 7 bases that match TRBD1. Sequenced: synovial fluid, either unsorted or a sorted T cell fraction (not recorded which). This clonotype originated in a male donor with ankylosing spondylitis. As DNA, the CDR3 is TGTGCCAGCAGTTCAACAGGGGCCGCTTACAAACTGTTTTTT. Protein: CASSSTGAAYKLFF.